The text below deals with one TCR beta chain. Antigen unknown. This record comes from a study of cytomegalovirus exposure and HLA in healthy donors. The PCR contained 60 Vbeta and 13 Jbeta primers. The data were produced by immunoSEQ multiplex PCR, yet TCRdb's version contains in-frame clones alone and is incomplete. This sample carries some 150,000 clones, approximately 74% of them seen once, and the ten largest clones take about 2.1%. With 3 bases clipped from V and 6 bases from J, the junction kept 7 bases outside the gene matches. In germline, CDR1 is SQVTM, CDR2 ANQGSEA. The CDR3 is 14 amino acids. The study, taken as a whole, reports: V segments that were indistinguishable, TRBV6-2 and TRBV6-3 among them, were omitted from analysis. Later on, an analysis found that several of the most significant clusters appeared to be linked to common viral pathogens, which included parvovirus B19. Relative to equally common others, HLA-associated TCR beta chains showed greater clonal expansion in a later analysis.

This receptor was identified in a man younger than 40 in good health and CMV-seronegative. The V call is TRBV29-1, the J call TRBJ2-4; 8 bases map to TRBD2. Sequenced input: PBMCs. DNA of the CDR3: TGCAGCGTTGATGCGGGGGGCGGGGGAAACATTCAGTACTTC. Its translation: CSVDAGGGGNIQYF.